The 13 T cell receptor beta chains presented below share a single source sample, sequenced in a study of CD8+ T cells in alopecia areata. This sample's treatment: oral pan-JAK inhibitor, 5-10 mg twice daily. Isolated RNA was reverse transcribed into cDNA used as the sequencing template. The method was immunoSEQ multiplex PCR; TCRdb's version includes in-frame clones alone and lacks a portion of them. The sample contains about 200,000 clones, less than 65% of which appear only once. Sequencing was performed on CD4+ T cells sorted from blood, taken at week 24, from a patient treated with tofacitinib. These receptors were collected from a human donor with alopecia areata.

The chain is built from TRBV29-1 and TRBJ1-2; 7 nucleotides align to TRBD1. Germline CDR1 SQVTM, CDR2 ANQGSEA. The V segment lost 7 bases and the J segment 4 bases; nucleotides outside the gene matches: 6. CDR3 length: 12 amino acids. CDR3 bases: TGCAGCGCCCGGACAGGCTCCTATGGCTACACCTTC. It is translated as CSARTGSYGYTF.

The J gene is TRBJ1-1, the V gene TRBV7-9, with 7 bases fitting TRBD1. The length of the CDR3 is 13 residues. Germline CDR1 reads SEHNR; CDR2 reads FQNEAQ (reference sequence). V was pared by 5 bases and J by 5 bases, with 5 bases of the junction left unmatched. The CDR3 loop is CASSDSGGTEAFF. The CDR3 DNA is TGTGCCAGCAGCGACTCAGGGGGGACTGAAGCTTTCTTT.

The V call is TRBV5-1, the J call TRBJ1-1; D remains unclear. The CDR3 sequence is 13 residues long. The V end lost 5 bases, the J end lost 3 bases, and 11 bases lay between the germline ends. The V gene's germline CDR1 is SGHRS and CDR2 YFSETQ. The CDR3 loop is CASRPGPDTEAFF. DNA for the CDR3: TGCGCCAGCAGACCTGGACCCGACACTGAAGCTTTCTTT.

The chain couples TRBV25-1 to TRBJ2-7, with unresolved D. Germline assignment: CDR1 MGHDK and CDR2 SYGVNS. V shed 8 bases and J shed 6 bases, with 17 bases lying between them. CDR3 length: 13 residues. The CDR3, as DNA: TGTGCCAGCGGAGCCGACCCGTATATCGAGCAGTACTTC. Its translation: CASGADPYIEQYF.

In DNA, the CDR3 is TGTGCCAGCAGCTCGGGCGCGACGAAAGAGACCCAGTACTTC. Its translation is CASSSGATKETQYF. The chain has TRBV7-3 and TRBJ2-5; no definite D call. In germline, CDR1 is SGHTA, CDR2 FQGTGA. V lost 4 bases to trimming and J lost 3 bases, with 12 bases between them. The CDR3 has 14 amino acids.

The V gene is TRBV7-6, the J gene TRBJ1-4, with D possibly TRBD1 on 6 matching bases. Trimming took 5 bases from V and 6 from J, leaving 19 bases between them. The germline CDR1 and CDR2 sequences are SGHVS and FNYEAQ. This CDR3 is 16 amino acids long. CDR3 sequence: CASSPLGRGTHEKLFF. In DNA form, the CDR3 reads TGTGCCAGCAGCCCCCTGGGGCGGGGGACACATGAAAAACTGTTTTTT.

This clone was seen a handful of times. The rearrangement joins TRBV29-1 to TRBJ1-4, with D possibly being TRBD1 (6 bases). V lost 3 bases and J lost 7, with 12 bases in between. CDR1 is SQVTM and CDR2 is ANQGSEA in the germline V gene. CDR3 length equals 13 residues. The CDR3 DNA reads as TGCAGCGTTGACGCAGGGGCGGGTGAAAAACTGTTTTTT. Its protein product is CSVDAGAGEKLFF.

V gene TRBV9 combines with J gene TRBJ2-1; maybe TRBD2 (6 bases). The CDR3 sequence is 14 residues long. Per germline, CDR1 SGDLS and CDR2 YYNGEE. With 3 bases removed from V and 6 bases from J, the gap between germline ends came to 13 bases. The CDR3 loop is CASSARLEGNEQFF. In nucleotides, the CDR3 is TGTGCCAGCAGCGCTCGACTAGAGGGCAATGAGCAGTTCTTC.

This sequence joins TRBV19 and TRBJ2-1, with 14 bases that match TRBD2. The CDR3 has 16 amino acids. Germline CDR1 and CDR2: LNHDA and SQIVND (reference sequence). The junction had 1 base not matched to a gene; V was cut back by 3 bases and J by 3 bases. As DNA, the CDR3 is TGTGCCAGTAGTATTGGGACTAGCGGGGGCTACAATGAGCAGTTCTTC. This translates into CASSIGTSGGYNEQFF.

Notes on this clone: At one end the junction does not follow the germline gene, possibly because of a read error. The V call is TRBV5-4, the J call TRBJ2-7; D is ambiguous. CDR3 length equals 13 residues. CDR1 and CDR2 (germline): SGHNT, YYREEE (reference sequence). This chain's CDR3 is CASSLGRSYEQYF. CDR3 nucleotides: TGCGCCAGCAGCTTAGGACGGTCCTACGAGCAGTACTTC. Looking up the rest from reference TRBV5-4 and TRBJ2-7 gives the full variable domain: ETGVTQSPTHLIKTRGQQVTLRCSSQSGHNTVSWYQQALGQGPQFIFQYYREEENGRGNFPPRFSGLQFPNYSSELNVNALELDDSALYLCASSLGRSYEQYFGPGTRLTVT.

This clone showed up just a few times. This rearrangement joins TRBV5-1 to TRBJ2-1; 8 bases align to TRBD2. The V gene's germline CDR1 is SGHRS and CDR2 YFSETQ. Trimming removed 4 bases from V and 5 bases from J; junction bases left unmatched: 8. This CDR3 is 15 amino acids long. The CDR3 reads CASSPTGTRHNEQFF. The CDR3 coding sequence is TGCGCCAGCAGCCCAACCGGGACTAGACACAATGAGCAGTTCTTC.

J is TRBJ2-1 and V is TRBV5-6, with 10 bases identical to TRBD1. The germline CDR1 and CDR2 sequences are SGHDT and YYEEEE. V shed 3 bases and J 4 bases; nucleotides not matched to a gene: 10. The CDR3 extends over 17 amino acids. In DNA, the CDR3 is TGTGCCAGCAGCTCTCGAGGCGGGACAGGGGATTACAATGAGCAGTTCTTC. Amino acids: CASSSRGGTGDYNEQFF. Based on the CDR3 plus reference TRBV5-6 and TRBJ2-1, the full variable domain is DAGVTQSPTHLIKTRGQQVTLRCSPKSGHDTVSWYQQALGQGPQFIFQYYEEEERQRGNFPDRFSGHQFPNYSSELNVNALLLGDSALYLCASSSRGGTGDYNEQFFGPGTRLTVL.

The chain has TRBV29-1 and TRBJ1-5, with D possibly matching TRBD1 (6 bases). Trimming removed 4 bases at V and 8 bases at J, with 15 bases between. CDR3 length: 13 residues. CDR1 and CDR2 (germline): SQVTM, ANQGSEA. The CDR3 reads CSVGGGRREPQHF. DNA of the CDR3: TGCAGCGTTGGGGGGGGGCGTCGGGAGCCCCAGCATTTT.